The sequence of this TCR beta chain was determined in a study of vaccination and CD4 T cells after COVID-19. About the study: Diagnosis preceded the drawing of post-COVID samples by a median approximately 110 days (range 35 to 161). General study findings and limits: It was observed that, in convalescent patients, a median around 85% of reactive clones arose only post-vaccination. Vaccine-specific clones in convalescent patients were spike mono-reactive in 304 of 307 cases.

Concerning this clonotype: What it binds is not known.

Treatment reported: approximately nine-day PBMC culture with coronavirus spike peptide pools or control peptides (ViraFEST assay). This CDR3 is built from 12 residues. V lost 7 bases and J lost 1, with 10 bases in between. Germline assignment: CDR1 DFQATT and CDR2 SNEGSKA (reference sequence). The assay that was used to sequence DNA from cultured CD4+ T cells was the Oncomine TCR Beta short-read assay. Via MiXCR, TCRdb re-called the PCR reads, giving one row per CDR3 protein. The sample contains about 5,000 distinct CDR3 sequences, 45% to 70% of which appear only once. The sample taken for sequencing was CD4+ T cells from blood, cultured in vitro. The clonotype was recovered from a human donor who had recovered from COVID-19. The chain links TRBV20-1 to TRBJ2-5; D gene unclear. CDR3 sequence reads: CSGGRVQETQYF. Here the CDR3 DNA reads TGCAGTGGTGGTCGAGTCCAAGAGACCCAGTACTTC.